This TCR beta chain came from a study of vaccination effects on CD4 cells after COVID-19. Some clones are missing from TCRdb's copy, which holds only in-frame ones; the method was immunoSEQ multiplex PCR. Of 75,000 or so clones in the sample, 77% were seen once. Turning to this clone: Its target is unknown.

Peptide-pool stimulation followed by sequencing identified expanded antigen-specific CD4+ clonotypes in the ViraFEST assay. The authors isolated CD4+ T cells after around 11 days of culture. Participants got two doses of BNT162b2 or mRNA-1273 vaccine. V lost 5 bases, J lost 8 bases, and 10 bases stayed unmatched. The CDR3 contains 15 residues. Germline V gives CDR1 MNHEY, CDR2 SVGEGT. The study, taken as a whole, reports: Late after vaccination, infection- and vaccine-induced clones showed marked clonal contraction.

This rearrangement joins TRBV6-2 or TRBV6-3 to TRBJ2-1, with 9 bases identical to TRBD1. The clonotype was recovered from a human donor who received a COVID-19 vaccine. The sample was CD4+ T cells from PBMCs cultured with HCoV-OC43 spike peptides, taken after COVID-19 vaccination. Specified subset: HCoV-OC43 spike overlapping peptide pool stimulation. Written as DNA, the CDR3 is TGTGCCAGCAGTCGACCGGGACAGGGAATGTATGAGCAGTTCTTC. Amino acids: CASSRPGQGMYEQFF.